Sequencing of this T cell receptor (beta chain) was carried out in a study of blood T cell repertoires in COVID-19. Among Cohort 3 donors, those recovered had two negative PCRs, clearance, or symptom resolution. In the original processing: Scientists estimated how many nucleated cells there were by amplifying reference gene primers. Data came from immunoSEQ multiplex PCR; TCRdb stores just in-frame clones and leaves some out. Clonal size and the V and J genes are those of that table, whereas D and trimming came from the DNA. The table has some 220,000 clones, about 85% seen once. The clonotype was recovered from a woman in her twenties or thirties who had recovered from COVID-19. Sequences were obtained from PBMCs or T cells enriched from blood (not recorded which).

CDR3 DNA sequence: TGTGCCAGTAGACAGGGCTTTGATGGCAATCAGCCCCAGCATTTT. Encoded protein: CASRQGFDGNQPQHF. V usage is TRBV19 and J usage is TRBJ1-5, with D tentatively TRBD1 (6 bases). The CDR3 contains 15 residues. Germline values: CDR1 LNHDA, CDR2 SQIVND (reference sequence). Trimming shortened V by 6 bases and J by 2 bases, and 14 bases separated the two germline ends.